This T cell receptor beta chain was sequenced in a study of Ad26.COV2.S vaccination and SARS-CoV-2 variants. Overall study: Intramuscular Ad26.COV2.S doses were given once or twice, 56 days apart.

The table lists this clone with a count of one. CDR1 GTSNPN and CDR2 SVGIG come from the germline V gene (reference sequence). With V trimmed by 5 bases and J by 5 bases, 2 bases remained unmatched. The CDR3 is made up of 11 amino acids. Libraries were prepared by immunoSEQ multiplex PCR; TCRdb keeps only in-frame clonotypes and omits some of them. This table holds around 450,000 clones, about 88% found once. The treatment: some 20 received Ad26.COV2.S at low or high dose, single or two shots; 5 received placebo; per-sample allocation not given. Sampling happened 63 days after the first vaccine or placebo injection.

The chain links TRBV30 to TRBJ1-2, with TRBD1 matching 7 bases. The sequencing here drew on peripheral blood, taken in a trial of Ad26.COV2.S vaccine versus placebo. This sequence was found in a person between 18 and 60 years old who received the Ad26.COV2.S COVID-19 vaccine or a placebo. CDR3 in amino acids: CAWQTGYGYTF. The CDR3 nucleotides read TGTGCCTGGCAGACAGGGTATGGCTACACCTTC. The full variable domain, completed using reference TRBV30 and TRBJ1-2, is SQTIHQWPATLVQPVGSPLSLECTVEGTSNPNLYWYRQAAGRGLQLLFYSVGIGQISSEVPQNLSASRPQDRQFILSSKKLLLSDSGFYLCAWQTGYGYTFGSGTRLTVV.